These 25 T cell receptor beta chains share one sample of origin, sequenced in a study of patients and donors after allogeneic stem cell transplantation. TCRdb re-derived calls from the RT-PCR reads in MiXCR, one entry per CDR3 protein. The sample consists of about 87,000 distinct CDR3 sequences, 5% of them appearing once. Sequencing used blood, either unsorted or a sorted T cell fraction (not recorded which). These receptors were taken from a human donor who was either an allogeneic HSCT recipient or a stem cell or donor lymphocyte infusion donor (not recorded which). It is not recorded whose cells these are; they may come from a transplant donor.

This clonotype was counted many times. J is TRBJ2-7 and V is TRBV3-1, with D possibly being TRBD1 (6 bases). Germline V gives CDR1 LGHDT, CDR2 YNNKEL (reference sequence). The length of the CDR3 is 18 residues. V was pared by 5 bases and J by 4 bases, with 27 bases between. CDR3 DNA sequence: TGTGCCAGCAGCATACTTAGTATGACAGGTGGCTTTGTGTACGAGCAGTACTTC. Translating it yields CASSILSMTGGFVYEQYF.

This clonotype was picked up many times. The chain carries TRBV27 and TRBJ1-2, with a weak D call TRBD1 (5 bases). The CDR3 spans 15 residues. Looked up from germline, CDR1 is MNHEY and CDR2 is SMNVEV (reference sequence). Deletions cut 5 bases from V and 5 bases from J, with 18 bases between. CDR3 residues: CASSLRGGLWYGYTF. DNA of the CDR3: TGTGCCAGCAGTCTGCGGGGGGGGTTGTGGTATGGCTACACCTTC.

This chain connects TRBV24-1 to TRBJ1-5; TRBD1 aligns across 9 bases. This CDR3 spans 19 amino acids. Per the germline V gene, CDR1 is KGHDR and CDR2 is SFDVKD. V trimming: 3 bases; J trimming: 3 bases; junction bases outside the gene matches: 14. CDR3 bases: TGTGCCACCAGTGATGCTGGCACAGGGGGCGGTATCGACAATCAGCCCCAGCATTTT. Protein: CATSDAGTGGGIDNQPQHF.

The table lists this clonotype with many counts. The rearrangement joins TRBV19 to TRBJ1-2; 9 nucleotides line up with TRBD1. CDR1 and CDR2 from the germline V gene are LNHDA and SQIVND (reference sequence). After removal of 7 bases from V and 8 bases from J, the junction contained 17 bases not matched to a gene. The CDR3 extends over 16 amino acids. DNA for the CDR3: TGTGCCAGTAAACCTCGAGGGACAGGGAACGCTCTGGGCTACACCTTC. It yields the protein CASKPRGTGNALGYTF. The full variable domain, with the rest looked up from reference TRBV19 and TRBJ1-2, is DGGITQSPKYLFRKEGQNVTLSCEQNLNHDAMYWYRQDPGQGLRLIYYSQIVNDFQKGDIAEGYSVSREKKESFPLTVTSAQKNPTAFYLCASKPRGTGNALGYTFGSGTRLTVV.

This clonotype was seen many times. The V call is TRBV9, the J call TRBJ1-1; 7 nucleotides agree with TRBD1. Germline V lookup: CDR1 SGDLS, CDR2 YYNGEE. V shed 0 bases, J shed 3 bases, and the junction held 5 bases outside the gene matches. The CDR3 loop spans 15 amino acids. CDR3 coding DNA: TGTGCCAGCAGCGTAGGTGGCCAGGGGGACACTGAAGCTTTCTTT. It yields the protein CASSVGGQGDTEAFF.

This clonotype occurred many times. The rearrangement uses TRBV6-1 and TRBJ2-7; 9 bases map to TRBD1. J was trimmed by 5 bases and V by 8 bases; bases with no gene match: 7. This CDR3 has 13 residues. Per the germline V gene, CDR1 is MNHNS and CDR2 is SASEGT. CDR3 sequence reads: CASPSGQGNEQYF. The CDR3 coding sequence is TGTGCCAGCCCCAGCGGACAGGGGAACGAGCAGTACTTC.

Ten or more counts support this clonotype. V gene TRBV20-1 combines with J gene TRBJ2-5, with D possibly matching TRBD2 (5 bases). CDR3 length: 15 amino acids. The ends were cut back, 0 bases at V and 1 base at J, with 12 bases in the middle. Germline assignment: CDR1 DFQATT and CDR2 SNEGSKA (reference sequence). This chain's CDR3 is CSARDLASSQETQYF. In nucleotides, the CDR3 is TGCAGTGCTAGAGATCTAGCCTCTAGCCAAGAGACCCAGTACTTC.

In its sample, this clonotype was seen many times. The chain employs TRBV5-1 and TRBJ2-1; D perhaps matches TRBD1 (6 bases). V was shortened by 0 bases and J by 6 bases, with 16 bases between the two germline ends. The CDR3 extends over 16 amino acids. The germline CDR1 and CDR2 sequences are SGHRS and YFSETQ. The DNA of the CDR3 is TGCGCCAGCAGCTTGGTCGGTCAGGGGTACCTCAATGAGCAGTTCTTC. Amino acid sequence: CASSLVGQGYLNEQFF.

This clonotype has at least ten counts. The chain joins TRBV5-1 to TRBJ1-2; D unclear. The germline gives CDR1 SGHRS, CDR2 YFSETQ. V was cut by 3 bases and J by 1 base, with 4 bases left in between. The CDR3 runs 12 residues. This CDR3 reads CASSWGNYGYTF. In DNA form, the CDR3 reads TGCGCCAGCAGCTGGGGTAACTATGGCTACACCTTC.

This clonotype has at least ten counts. The chain carries TRBV11-1 and TRBJ1-4, with 10 bases aligning to TRBD1. This CDR3 has 16 amino acids. The germline V gene encodes CDR1 SGHAT and CDR2 FQDESV (reference sequence). The junction had 9 bases not matched to a gene; V was cut back by 5 bases and J by 6 bases. This CDR3 reads CASSQRPGTGDEKLFF. Written as DNA, the CDR3 is TGTGCCAGCAGCCAACGACCCGGGACAGGGGATGAAAAACTGTTTTTT.

This clonotype was seen at least ten times. This rearrangement joins TRBV10-3 to TRBJ1-6; 8 nucleotides agree with TRBD1. Germline V lookup: CDR1 ENHRY, CDR2 SYGVKD. J lost 8 bases, V lost 10 bases, and 13 bases had no gene match. The CDR3 spans 15 residues. CDR3 DNA: TGTGCCACCTCGCAGGGGGCTAAGGGAGATTCACCCCTCCACTTT. Protein product: CATSQGAKGDSPLHF.

This clonotype turned up a few times. The chain joins TRBV7-2 to TRBJ2-7, with 10 bases identical to TRBD2. After removal of 4 bases from V and 7 bases from J, the junction contained 10 bases not matched to a gene. The CDR3 runs 15 residues. From germline, CDR1 is SGHTA and CDR2 FQGNSA. This CDR3 is CASSSPLAGAREQYF. The CDR3 DNA is TGTGCCAGCAGCTCCCCTCTAGCGGGAGCGAGGGAGCAGTACTTC.

This clonotype was observed at least ten times. The chain couples TRBV20-1 to TRBJ2-7; TRBD2 agrees at 8 bases. The CDR3 is 13 amino acids. Per germline, CDR1 DFQATT and CDR2 SNEGSKA (reference sequence). V shed 6 bases, J shed 4 bases, and the junction held 8 bases outside the gene matches. The CDR3 DNA follows: TGCAGTGCCCCGACCGGGACTAGATACGAGCAGTACTTC. Translation: CSAPTGTRYEQYF.

This clonotype came up a few times. The chain has TRBV6-1 and TRBJ1-6; weak D call: TRBD1 (5 bases). Germline CDR1 and CDR2: MNHNS and SASEGT. The CDR3 totals 16 residues. Trimming shortened V by 2 bases and J by 10 bases, and 18 bases separated the two germline ends. CDR3 sequence: CASSEFRAGLGSPLHF. CDR3 in DNA: TGTGCCAGCAGTGAATTCAGGGCCGGGTTGGGGTCACCCCTCCACTTT.

This clonotype was recorded at least ten times. The V and J genes are TRBV7-9 and TRBJ2-7; no clear D gene. This CDR3 has 14 residues. CDR1 SEHNR and CDR2 FQNEAQ come from the germline V gene (reference sequence). Deletions cut 1 base from V and 5 bases from J, with 12 bases between. The CDR3 loop reads CASSLGVKVNEQYF. DNA for the CDR3: TGTGCCAGCAGCTTAGGGGTTAAAGTTAACGAGCAGTACTTC.

The J gene is TRBJ2-2, the V gene TRBV5-4; D ambiguous. Germline values: CDR1 SGHNT, CDR2 YYREEE (reference sequence). V dropped 4 bases and J dropped 2 bases, with 12 bases sitting between them. This CDR3 has 15 amino acids. This chain's CDR3 is CASSPGGDNTGELFF. CDR3 DNA: TGTGCCAGCAGCCCGGGTGGGGATAACACCGGGGAGCTGTTTTTT.

This clonotype was observed at least ten times. The chain has TRBV20-1 and TRBJ1-2, with TRBD1 matching over 7 bases. Losses at the gene ends were 3 bases for V and 6 bases for J; bases not matched to a gene: 4. The V gene's germline CDR1 is DFQATT and CDR2 SNEGSKA (reference sequence). The CDR3 totals 12 residues. CDR3 nucleotide sequence: TGCAGTGCTAGGCAGGGGGTGGATGGCTACACCTTC. Translating it yields CSARQGVDGYTF.

The chain joins TRBV3-1 to TRBJ1-1, with D perhaps matching TRBD1 (6 bases). The ends were cut back, 4 bases at V and 3 bases at J, with 9 bases in the middle. Germline V gene sequence: CDR1 LGHDT, CDR2 YNNKEL (reference sequence). The CDR3 consists of 13 residues. The CDR3 loop reads CASSPGQHTEAFF. DNA for the CDR3: TGTGCCAGCAGCCCAGGACAGCACACTGAAGCTTTCTTT. Filled out from reference TRBV3-1 and TRBJ1-1, the complete variable domain reads DTAVSQTPKYLVTQMGNDKSIKCEQNLGHDTMYWYKQDSKKFLKIMFSYNNKELIINETVPNRFSPKSPDKAHLNLHINSLELGDSAVYFCASSPGQHTEAFFGQGTRLTVV.

This clonotype has only a few counts. The chain carries TRBV6-1 and TRBJ2-7; a weak D match, TRBD1 (5 bases). Germline CDR1 is MNHNS and CDR2 is SASEGT. V was pared by 2 bases and J by 0 bases, with 11 bases between. The CDR3 consists of 15 residues. DNA for the CDR3: TGTGCCAGCAGTGAAAGTCCAGGGCCCTCCTACGAGCAGTACTTC. Protein sequence: CASSESPGPSYEQYF.

Note on this clonotype: Since a much larger clone is just one base distant, this may be a read error. This chain connects TRBV20-1 to TRBJ2-2; 8 bases align to TRBD1. Germline V CDR1 and CDR2: DFQATT, SNEGSKA (reference sequence). V was clipped by 8 bases and J by 4 bases; unmatched bases: 9. The CDR3 runs to 14 residues. CDR3 DNA sequence: TGCAGTACCCAGGACAGGGTTCGCACCGGGGAGCTGTTTTTT. Translated: CSTQDRVRTGELFF.

This clonotype came up many times. The chain employs TRBV9 and TRBJ2-1, with D uncertain. V was clipped by 0 bases and J by 7 bases, with 8 bases between them. The CDR3 spans 13 residues. In germline, CDR1 is SGDLS, CDR2 YYNGEE. CDR3 amino acids: CASSVVIDNEQFF. CDR3 nucleotides: TGTGCCAGCAGCGTAGTGATTGATAATGAGCAGTTCTTC.

This clonotype was seen ten or more times. At one boundary the junction diverges from the germline segment, which might be a read error. The rearrangement links TRBV11-2 to TRBJ2-5; possible D gene TRBD1, 6 bases. Germline V gives CDR1 SGHAT, CDR2 FQNNGV. The CDR3 is made up of 16 amino acids. The CDR3 DNA is TGTGCCACCGTGTTGAGGGCAGGGGTATTAAAAGAGACCCAATACTTC. This encodes CATVLRAGVLKETQYF.

This clonotype has a count of ten or more. The J gene is TRBJ2-3, the V gene TRBV4-1; TRBD1 is a possible D gene (6 bases). The germline CDR1 and CDR2 sequences are MGHRA and YSYEKL. The CDR3 spans 13 residues. Between the trimmed V and J ends, which lost 3 bases and 5 bases, there was a span of 9 bases. The CDR3 here is CASSQAQGDTQYF. CDR3 nucleotide sequence: TGCGCCAGCAGCCAGGCACAGGGAGATACGCAGTATTTT.

This chain joins TRBV28 and TRBJ1-1; D gene ambiguous. The CDR3 loop spans 14 amino acids. Germline lookup yields CDR1 MDHEN and CDR2 SYDVKM. Trimming left V 4 bases short and J 0 bases short, with 9 bases between. This chain's CDR3 is CASSSLGMNTEAFF. CDR3 in DNA: TGTGCCAGCAGTTCATTGGGAATGAACACTGAAGCTTTCTTT.

This clonotype was counted at least ten times. This sequence joins TRBV20-1 and TRBJ2-7; D assignment may be TRBD1 or TRBD2 (6 bases each). The V end was cut by 0 bases, the J end by 2 bases, with 11 bases between. Per the germline V gene, CDR1 is DFQATT and CDR2 is SNEGSKA (reference sequence). CDR3 length: 14 amino acids. In DNA, the CDR3 is TGCAGTGCTAGAGATCCGGGGGCAACCTACGAGCAGTACTTC. Its translation: CSARDPGATYEQYF.